The 18 T cell receptor beta chains given below trace back to one sample, sequenced in a study of shared clonotypes between healthy human individuals. The protocol was immunoSEQ multiplex PCR, while the TCRdb copy is restricted to in-frame clones and leaves out a portion. The sample gives about 1,500,000 clones, about 96% of which show up once; roughly 1.2% is in the top ten. The sequenced material came from naive CD4+ T cells sorted from blood. The subset here: CD45RA+ positively selected. The receptors were sampled from a man aged 25-45 years in good health.

V usage is TRBV6-1 and J usage is TRBJ2-1; unclear D gene. The V end lost 0 bases, the J end lost 0 bases, and 9 bases lay between the germline ends. This CDR3 contains 16 residues. Germline CDR1 is MNHNS and CDR2 is SASEGT. As DNA, the CDR3 is TGTGCCAGCAGTGAAGCGGCTCCCCGCTCCTACAATGAGCAGTTCTTC. It is translated as CASSEAAPRSYNEQFF.

The rearrangement links TRBV10-3 to TRBJ2-5; D remains ambiguous. From germline, CDR1 is ENHRY and CDR2 SYGVKD. V lost 4 bases, J lost 0 bases, and 6 bases lay in between. This CDR3 comprises 13 residues. The CDR3 nucleotides read TGTGCCATCAGTGCGGGTAACCAAGAGACCCAGTACTTC. It translates to CAISAGNQETQYF.

This chain connects TRBV15 to TRBJ2-5, with a weak D call TRBD2 (5 bases). V was cut by 3 bases and J by 4 bases, with 15 bases left in between. This CDR3 comprises 15 residues. Germline loops: CDR1 LNHNV, CDR2 YYDKDF (reference sequence). CDR3 sequence reads: CATSSPPTRGETQYF. DNA for the CDR3: TGTGCCACCAGCAGCCCGCCCACTAGAGGAGAGACCCAGTACTTC.

The chain links TRBV11-3 to TRBJ1-4, with D perhaps TRBD1 (5 bases). CDR3 length: 12 amino acids. V gave up 5 bases and J gave up 6 bases, with 7 bases separating them. CDR1 is SGHNT, CDR2 YENEEA, per germline. CDR3: CASSQGDEKLFF. CDR3 DNA sequence: TGTGCCAGCAGCCAAGGGGATGAAAAACTGTTTTTT.

The chain has TRBV7-9 and TRBJ1-5; 12 bases match TRBD1. The ends lost 3 bases at V and 2 bases at J; junction bases unmatched: 11. CDR3 length: 19 residues. In germline, CDR1 is SEHNR, CDR2 FQNEAQ (reference sequence). The CDR3 nucleotides are TGTGCCAGCAGCTTCGGGGACAGGGGGCTTGGATCGCGCAATCAGCCCCAGCATTTT. It encodes CASSFGDRGLGSRNQPQHF.

The chain uses TRBV6-5 and TRBJ2-7; unclear D gene. The CDR3 consists of 11 residues. Germline V gives CDR1 MNHEY, CDR2 SVGAGI. Trimming pared 3 bases from V and 10 bases from J, leaving 10 bases between. The CDR3 DNA reads TGTGCCAGCAGTTATCTGTTAGTCCAGTACTTC. It specifies CASSYLLVQYF.

Remarks on this clone: This same CDR3 is encoded by further DNA sequences in the sample. This sequence joins TRBV6-1 and TRBJ1-5; D call uncertain. V shed 3 bases and J shed 3 bases, with 9 bases lying between them. This CDR3 is built from 14 residues. CDR1 is MNHNS, CDR2 SASEGT, per germline. The DNA for the CDR3 is TGTGCCAGCAGTGAGTCTACAGTCAATCAGCCCCAGCATTTT. This sequence encodes CASSESTVNQPQHF.

Note on this clone: Other DNA sequences from this sample encode an identical CDR3 as well. This rearrangement joins TRBV7-3 to TRBJ2-5; D is undetermined. From germline, CDR1 is SGHTA and CDR2 FQGTGA. The CDR3 is 13 residues long. V lost 3 bases, J lost 1 base, and 6 bases lay in between. The DNA of the CDR3 is TGTGCCAGCAGCTTTGGCAGCCAAGAGACCCAGTACTTC. Amino acid sequence: CASSFGSQETQYF.

The chain uses TRBV5-6 and TRBJ1-1; 7 bases are a match to TRBD1. Germline CDR1 reads SGHDT; CDR2 reads YYEEEE. Trimming at V came to 4 bases and at J to 4 bases, leaving 7 bases not matched to a gene. The CDR3 loop spans 14 amino acids. The CDR3 nucleotides are TGTGCCAGCAGCCAAGACAGGGCCTCCACTGAAGCTTTCTTT. Translated: CASSQDRASTEAFF.

The chain carries TRBV25-1 and TRBJ2-3, with D hard to call. There are 15 residues in the CDR3. Germline-derived CDR1 and CDR2 are MGHDK and SYGVNS. Trimming removed 2 bases at V and 3 bases at J, with 12 bases between. CDR3 in DNA: TGTGCCAGCAGTGAAGGATGGCAGAGGACAGATACGCAGTATTTT. It codes for CASSEGWQRTDTQYF.

The chain recombines TRBV5-1 with TRBJ1-5; D is possibly TRBD1 (5 bases). V lost 0 bases and J 5 bases, leaving 12 bases between the germline ends. From germline, CDR1 is SGHRS and CDR2 YFSETQ. The CDR3 loop spans 15 amino acids. CDR3 sequence reads: CASSLAGTSYQPQHF. CDR3 bases: TGCGCCAGCAGCTTGGCCGGGACGTCGTATCAGCCCCAGCATTTT.

V gene TRBV2 combines with J gene TRBJ2-7; 8 nucleotides agree with TRBD1. J gave up 6 bases and V 3 bases, and 10 bases lay outside the gene matches. Germline V gene sequence: CDR1 SNHLY, CDR2 FYNNEI. The CDR3 has 15 amino acids. CDR3 loop: CASSESGTGAAEQYF. The CDR3, as DNA: TGTGCCAGCAGTGAGAGTGGGACAGGAGCAGCCGAGCAGTACTTC.

This sequence joins TRBV27 and TRBJ2-1; 10 bases align to TRBD2. V dropped 4 bases and J dropped 14; count of bases not matched to a gene: 8. The CDR3 spans 13 residues. Germline V gives CDR1 MNHEY, CDR2 SMNVEV (reference sequence). The CDR3 nucleotides are TGTGCCAGCAGTTGGCCAGCGGGAGGGCCAGAGTTCTTC. It specifies CASSWPAGGPEFF.

The chain combines TRBV18 with TRBJ1-4, with D perhaps matching TRBD1 (6 bases). V lost 1 base and J 7 bases, leaving 13 bases between the germline ends. The CDR3 runs 15 residues. Germline loops: CDR1 KGHSH, CDR2 LQKENI. The CDR3 bases are TGTGCCAGCTCACCACGACAGGTGCAGGGTGAAAAACTGTTTTTT. Protein product: CASSPRQVQGEKLFF.

The chain carries TRBV5-6 and TRBJ2-1; D unresolved. Germline lookup yields CDR1 SGHDT and CDR2 YYEEEE. V gave up 4 bases and J gave up 0 bases, with 14 bases separating them. This CDR3 region has 16 residues. In nucleotides, the CDR3 is TGTGCCAGCAGCGCCGGACCGGAGAGCTCCTACAATGAGCAGTTCTTC. It is translated as CASSAGPESSYNEQFF.

The V and J genes are TRBV6-5 and TRBJ1-1, with 9 bases matching TRBD1. Germline CDR1 reads MNHEY; CDR2 reads SVGAGI. This CDR3 region has 15 residues. The V segment lost 4 bases and the J segment 4 bases; nucleotides outside the gene matches: 7. The chain's CDR3 is CASSSNRGLGTEAFF. The CDR3 nucleotides are TGTGCCAGCAGTTCAAACAGGGGGCTGGGCACTGAAGCTTTCTTT.

The J gene is TRBJ2-7, the V gene TRBV21-1; the D segment call TRBD1 is taken from the table without a DNA check. TRBV21-1 is deemed a pseudogene. This CDR3 has 20 residues. The CDR3 protein is CASSKTTRDRGHLGSYEQYF. DNA of the CDR3: TGTGCCAGCAGCAAGACTACCCGGGACAGGGGGCATCTGGGATCCTACGAGCAGTACTTC.

CDR3 DNA: TGTGCCAGCAGCTTAGAGTGGTGGGCCCCCCCAGATACGCAGTATTTT. Its translation is CASSLEWWAPPDTQYF. V gene TRBV7-2 combines with J gene TRBJ2-3; no definite D call. Germline V gene data show CDR1 as SGHTA and CDR2 as FQGNSA. V lost 1 base and J lost 4, with 15 bases in between. The CDR3 is 16 amino acids.